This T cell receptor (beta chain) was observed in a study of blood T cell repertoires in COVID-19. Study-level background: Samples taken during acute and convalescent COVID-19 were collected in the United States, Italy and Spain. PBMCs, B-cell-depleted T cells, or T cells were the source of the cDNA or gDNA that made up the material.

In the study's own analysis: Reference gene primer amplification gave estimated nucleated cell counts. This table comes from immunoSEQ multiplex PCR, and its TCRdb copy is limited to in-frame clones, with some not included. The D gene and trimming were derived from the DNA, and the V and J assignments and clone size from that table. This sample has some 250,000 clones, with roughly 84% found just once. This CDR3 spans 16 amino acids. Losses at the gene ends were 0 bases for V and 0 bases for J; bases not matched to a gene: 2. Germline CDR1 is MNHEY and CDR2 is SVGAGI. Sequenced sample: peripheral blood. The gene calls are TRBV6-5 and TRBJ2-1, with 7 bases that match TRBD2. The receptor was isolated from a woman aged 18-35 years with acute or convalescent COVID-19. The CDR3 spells CASSYSGGGSYNEQFF. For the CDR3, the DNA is TGTGCCAGCAGTTACTCGGGGGGGGGCTCCTACAATGAGCAGTTCTTC.